The 4 T cell receptor beta chains given below trace back to one sample, sequenced in a study of T-cell memory formation after mild COVID-19. TCRdb redid the calling of the 5' RACE reads with MiXCR, one entry per CDR3 protein. The sample records about 320,000 distinct CDR3 sequences, more than 13% being singletons. The sequenced sample was PBMCs or a T cell subset sorted from them (not recorded which). These receptor sequences come from a young man who had mild COVID-19 (a few samples of this study predate the infection). Cell type and time point are not known.

This clonotype was observed at least ten times. CDR3 protein: CASSPSAAEQFF. The CDR3 nucleotides read TGTGCCAGCAGCCCCTCTGCGGCGGAGCAGTTCTTC. The genes are TRBV7-9 and TRBJ2-1; D gene unclear. The germline CDR1 and CDR2 sequences are SEHNR and FQNEAQ (reference sequence). V dropped 5 bases and J dropped 10 bases, with 12 bases sitting between them. The CDR3 is made up of 12 amino acids. Full variable domain (remainder filled in from reference TRBV7-9 and TRBJ2-1): DTGVSQNPRHKITKRGQNVTFRCDPISEHNRLYWYRQTLGQGPEFLTYFQNEAQLEKSRLLSDRFSAERPKGSFSTLEIQRTEQGDSAMYLCASSPSAAEQFFGPGTRLTVL.

The CDR3 reads CASSRRGSDTQYF. CDR3 sequence (DNA): TGTGCCAGCAGTCGCAGGGGGTCCGATACGCAGTATTTT. The rearrangement links TRBV12-3 or TRBV12-4 to TRBJ2-3; 7 bases are a match to TRBD1. With V trimmed by 5 bases and J by 6 bases, 5 bases remained unmatched. CDR3 length equals 13 residues.

V is TRBV30 and J is TRBJ2-3; 10 bases line up with TRBD2. The CDR3 has 14 amino acids. CDR1 is GTSNPN, CDR2 SVGIG, per germline (reference sequence). The J segment lost 5 bases and the V segment lost 3 bases, leaving 5 bases of the junction unmatched. This CDR3 is CAWSLAGAKDTQYF. DNA of the CDR3: TGTGCCTGGAGCCTAGCGGGGGCGAAAGATACGCAGTATTTT.

In its sample, this clonotype was seen a few times. The chain recombines TRBV7-9 with TRBJ2-5, with D hard to call. V lost 7 bases and J 5 bases, leaving 11 bases between the germline ends. Germline CDR1 and CDR2: SEHNR and FQNEAQ (reference sequence). The length of the CDR3 is 12 residues. The DNA of the CDR3 is TGTGCCAGCACCTTCGGGTTGGAGACCCAGTACTTC. This gives the protein CASTFGLETQYF. The variable domain in full, with the rest retrieved from reference TRBV7-9 and TRBJ2-5, is DTGVSQNPRHKITKRGQNVTFRCDPISEHNRLYWYRQTLGQGPEFLTYFQNEAQLEKSRLLSDRFSAERPKGSFSTLEIQRTEQGDSAMYLCASTFGLETQYFGPGTRLLVL.